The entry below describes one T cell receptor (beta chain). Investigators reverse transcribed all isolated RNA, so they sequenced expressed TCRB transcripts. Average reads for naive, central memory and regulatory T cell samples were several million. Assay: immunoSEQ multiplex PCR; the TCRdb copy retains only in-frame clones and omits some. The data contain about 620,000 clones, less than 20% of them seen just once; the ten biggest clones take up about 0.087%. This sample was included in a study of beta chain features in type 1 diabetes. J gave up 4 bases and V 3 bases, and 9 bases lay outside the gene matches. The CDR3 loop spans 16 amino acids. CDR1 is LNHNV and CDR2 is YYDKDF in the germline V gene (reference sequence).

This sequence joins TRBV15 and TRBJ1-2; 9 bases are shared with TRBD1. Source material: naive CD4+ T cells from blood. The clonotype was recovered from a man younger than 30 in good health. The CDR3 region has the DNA TGTGCCACCAGCAGGGGAAGGACAGGGGCGGTCTATGGCTACACCTTC. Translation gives CATSRGRTGAVYGYTF.